One and the same sample provided the 26 T cell receptor beta chains below, sequenced in a study of T cell repertoires in ileal Crohn's disease. Sample time point: neoterminal ileum biopsy at postoperative endoscopy, about 6 months after surgery. Assay used: immunoSEQ multiplex PCR; TCRdb lists only in-frame clones, some missing. The table lists 9,000 to 13,000 clones, approximately 80% of them singletons. The source material was ileal tissue. The receptors derive from an adult with Crohn's disease.

The chain recombines TRBV25-1 with TRBJ2-3, with 13 bases identical to TRBD2. CDR3 length: 17 amino acids. The germline V gene has CDR1 MGHDK and CDR2 SYGVNS. The junction had 8 bases not matched to a gene; V was cut back by 6 bases and J by 2 bases. CDR3 DNA sequence: TGTGCCAGCAGGCCCACTAGCGGGAGGGCCCTCACAGATACGCAGTATTTT. Its translation is CASRPTSGRALTDTQYF.

V and J are TRBV29-1 and TRBJ2-7, with D possibly being TRBD2 (7 bases). The germline CDR1 and CDR2 sequences are SQVTM and ANQGSEA. V was trimmed by 2 bases and J by 0 bases, leaving 11 bases between them. The CDR3 runs to 14 residues. This chain's CDR3 is CSVESGDTSYEQYF. As DNA, the CDR3 is TGCAGCGTTGAAAGCGGGGACACCTCCTACGAGCAGTACTTC.

The table lists this clone with a count of one. V is TRBV7-6 and J is TRBJ1-2, with D maybe TRBD1 (6 bases). V lost 8 bases to trimming and J lost 8 bases, with 21 bases between them. Germline V CDR1 and CDR2: SGHVS, FNYEAQ. CDR3 length: 14 residues. CDR3 protein: CASGQQGPERGYTF. CDR3 in DNA: TGTGCCAGCGGCCAACAGGGCCCTGAGCGAGGCTACACCTTC.

This sequence joins TRBV11-3 and TRBJ1-1; no firm D call. In germline, CDR1 is SGHNT, CDR2 YENEEA. The CDR3 spans 13 residues. The germline V and J ends were trimmed by 0 bases and 2 bases, with 4 bases remaining between them. CDR3 in DNA: TGTGCCAGCAGCTTAGATAGTAACACTGAAGCTTTCTTT. This translates into CASSLDSNTEAFF.

The chain couples TRBV6-5 to TRBJ2-7; 8 nucleotides align to TRBD2. CDR1 is MNHEY, CDR2 SVGAGI, per germline. The CDR3 totals 15 residues. V trimming: 4 bases; J trimming: 2 bases; junction bases outside the gene matches: 7. The CDR3 region is CASSFWAGGPYEQYF. Here the CDR3 DNA reads TGTGCCAGCAGTTTCTGGGCGGGAGGTCCCTACGAGCAGTACTTC.

The rearrangement links TRBV5-1 to TRBJ2-1; TRBD2 aligns across 10 bases. Germline CDR1 and CDR2: SGHRS and YFSETQ. The V and J ends lost 5 bases and 0 bases, in that order; junction bases with no gene match: 8. The CDR3 spans 17 residues. CDR3: CASSLSGRLRSYNEQFF. DNA of the CDR3: TGCGCCAGCAGTCTTAGCGGGAGGTTACGCTCCTACAATGAGCAGTTCTTC.

The V gene is TRBV15, the J gene TRBJ2-5; weak D call: TRBD1 (6 bases). The germline CDR1 and CDR2 sequences are LNHNV and YYDKDF (reference sequence). The length of the CDR3 is 16 residues. Deletions cut 6 bases from V and 5 bases from J, with 22 bases between. This CDR3 is CATRHLRGSPGETQYF. In DNA form, the CDR3 reads TGTGCCACCAGACACCTAAGGGGGAGCCCGGGGGAGACCCAGTACTTC.

The chain uses TRBV28 and TRBJ1-1; a weak D match, TRBD1 (6 bases). CDR3 length: 15 amino acids. Trimming shortened V by 7 bases and J by 0 bases, and 15 bases separated the two germline ends. Per the germline V gene, CDR1 is MDHEN and CDR2 is SYDVKM. The chain's CDR3 is CASNGPRTVNTEAFF. The CDR3 DNA reads TGTGCCAGCAATGGACCCCGGACAGTGAACACTGAAGCTTTCTTT.

The genes are TRBV9 and TRBJ1-3, with D maybe TRBD1 (5 bases). The V end was cut by 4 bases, the J end by 4 bases, with 15 bases between. There are 15 residues in the CDR3. From germline, CDR1 is SGDLS and CDR2 YYNGEE. CDR3 in amino acids: CASSPDSRRGNTIYF. The CDR3 DNA sequence: TGTGCCAGCAGCCCAGACAGTCGTAGGGGAAACACCATATATTTT.

V is TRBV6-6 and J is TRBJ1-2; D gene unclear. Trimming left V 4 bases short and J 2 bases short, with 17 bases between. This CDR3 region has 16 residues. Germline-derived CDR1 and CDR2 are MNHNY and SVGAGI (reference sequence). CDR3 protein: CASSSISGWINYGYTF. Written as DNA, the CDR3 is TGTGCCAGCAGTTCAATTTCGGGATGGATAAACTATGGCTACACCTTC.

This clone was seen just once. This chain joins TRBV11-2 and TRBJ2-1; maybe TRBD1 (6 bases). Trimming cost V 4 bases and J 10 bases, with 17 bases left between them. The germline CDR1 and CDR2 sequences are SGHAT and FQNNGV. The length of the CDR3 is 14 residues. The DNA of the CDR3 is TGTGCCAGCAGCTCCTACAGGGTTAATTCCGAGCAGTTCTTC. Translation: CASSSYRVNSEQFF. The full variable domain, completed using reference TRBV11-2 and TRBJ2-1, is EAGVAQSPRYKIIEKRQSVAFWCNPISGHATLYWYQQILGQGPKLLIQFQNNGVVDDSQLPKDRFSAERLKGVDSTLKIQPAKLEDSAVYLCASSSYRVNSEQFFGPGTRLTVL.

The chain couples TRBV6-7 to TRBJ1-6; no clear D. TRBV6-7 is an open reading frame, and its role is uncertain. The CDR3 covers 16 residues. V shed 0 bases and J shed 5 bases, with 11 bases lying between them. This CDR3 reads CASSYSFTPHNSPLHF. The CDR3 DNA reads TGTGCCAGCAGTTACTCGTTCACACCCCATAATTCACCCCTCCACTTT.

The genes are TRBV6-5 and TRBJ2-7; 8 bases are shared with TRBD2. Germline CDR1 is MNHEY and CDR2 is SVGAGI. The CDR3 covers 13 residues. V lost 5 bases, J lost 7 bases, and 7 bases stayed unmatched. The CDR3 reads CASSPGLEWEQYF. CDR3 nucleotide sequence: TGTGCCAGCAGTCCGGGACTAGAGTGGGAGCAGTACTTC.

The V and J genes are TRBV11-2 and TRBJ2-7; 8 bases line up with TRBD2. The CDR3 length is 18 residues. With 1 base clipped from V and 2 bases from J, the junction kept 13 bases outside the gene matches. Germline V CDR1 and CDR2: SGHAT, FQNNGV. CDR3 residues: CASSLGELAESRAYEQYF. CDR3 DNA: TGTGCCAGCAGCTTAGGAGAACTAGCGGAGAGCAGGGCCTACGAGCAGTACTTC.

The J gene is TRBJ2-2, the V gene TRBV2; 10 nucleotides match TRBD2. The CDR3 is 14 amino acids. The germline V gene encodes CDR1 SNHLY and CDR2 FYNNEI. V was pared by 6 bases and J by 6 bases, with 4 bases of the junction left unmatched. CDR3: CASSRTSGSGELFF. Written as DNA, the CDR3 is TGTGCCAGCAGCCGGACTAGCGGATCCGGGGAGCTGTTTTTT.

This rearrangement joins TRBV7-3 to TRBJ2-6; D might be TRBD1 (6 bases). V lost 5 bases to trimming and J lost 0 bases, with 14 bases between them. The germline gives CDR1 SGHTA, CDR2 FQGTGA. The CDR3 runs to 17 residues. The CDR3 sequence is CASSRWTASSGANVLTF. The DNA for the CDR3 is TGTGCCAGCAGCCGCTGGACAGCAAGCTCTGGGGCCAACGTCCTGACTTTC.

The rearrangement joins TRBV5-1 to TRBJ2-2, with D possibly matching TRBD1 (6 bases). V was pared by 4 bases and J by 3 bases, with 10 bases between. Germline CDR1 and CDR2: SGHRS and YFSETQ. This CDR3 has 14 amino acids. In nucleotides, the CDR3 is TGCGCCAGCAGCATACAGGGCGACACCGGGGAGCTGTTTTTT. Translated, it gives CASSIQGDTGELFF. Drawing the rest from reference TRBV5-1 and TRBJ2-2, the complete variable domain is KAGVTQTPRYLIKTRGQQVTLSCSPISGHRSVSWYQQTPGQGLQFLFEYFSETQRNKGNFPGRFSGRQFSNSRSEMNVSTLELGDSALYLCASSIQGDTGELFFGEGSRLTVL.

This chain joins TRBV4-2 and TRBJ2-5; 7 nucleotides align to TRBD1. The CDR3 extends over 14 amino acids. From germline, CDR1 is LGHNA and CDR2 YNFKEQ. The trim removed 1 base at V and 5 bases at J, leaving 4 bases unmatched. CDR3 bases: TGTGCCAGCAGCCAAGGACAGGGCGGGGAGACCCAGTACTTC. Translated: CASSQGQGGETQYF.

The chain links TRBV18 to TRBJ1-3, with D perhaps TRBD1 (6 bases). The V and J ends lost 3 bases and 4 bases respectively, with 13 bases between them. The CDR3 runs to 15 residues. Germline V gene sequence: CDR1 KGHSH, CDR2 LQKENI. As DNA, the CDR3 is TGTGCCAGCTCACCCACACAGGGTATCGGAAACACCATATATTTT. Its protein is CASSPTQGIGNTIYF.

The chain employs TRBV5-8 and TRBJ2-3; no clear D. Germline CDR1 is SGHTS and CDR2 is YDEGEE. The CDR3 consists of 15 residues. V gave up 0 bases and J gave up 0 bases, with 8 bases separating them. The DNA for the CDR3 is TGTGCCAGCAGCTTGGTAAGCTGGAGCACAGATACGCAGTATTTT. Translated: CASSLVSWSTDTQYF.

The rearrangement links TRBV30 to TRBJ1-5; 8 nucleotides agree with TRBD1. The CDR3 length is 13 residues. The V gene's germline CDR1 is GTSNPN and CDR2 SVGIG (reference sequence). V shed 5 bases and J 5 bases; nucleotides not matched to a gene: 5. CDR3 in DNA: TGTGCCTGGTCACAGGGGGGGGATCAGCCCCAGCATTTT. Protein product: CAWSQGGDQPQHF.

V gene TRBV19 combines with J gene TRBJ1-4; possibly TRBD1 for D (5 bases). The V end lost 5 bases, the J end lost 10 bases, and 17 bases lay between the germline ends. The CDR3 is 14 residues long. Germline CDR1 LNHDA, CDR2 SQIVND (reference sequence). The chain's CDR3 is CASSPNPREAKLFF. CDR3 nucleotides: TGTGCCAGTAGTCCAAATCCCAGGGAGGCAAAACTGTTTTTT.

The chain uses TRBV25-1 and TRBJ1-2; 7 bases fit TRBD1. The ends lost 5 bases at V and 2 bases at J; junction bases unmatched: 8. The CDR3 runs 15 residues. The germline gives CDR1 MGHDK, CDR2 SYGVNS. The CDR3 coding sequence is TGTGCCAGCAGTACACTACAGGGGTCGAACTATGGCTACACCTTC. This encodes CASSTLQGSNYGYTF.

This clone has more than one count but fewer than ten. The CDR3 here is CASSLARASGASTDTQYF. The CDR3, as DNA: TGCGCCAGCAGCTTGGCCAGGGCTAGCGGGGCAAGCACAGATACGCAGTATTTT. This sequence joins TRBV5-1 and TRBJ2-3, with 9 bases aligning to TRBD2. V dropped 0 bases and J dropped 0; count of bases not matched to a gene: 8. This CDR3 is built from 18 residues. Germline V lookup: CDR1 SGHRS, CDR2 YFSETQ.

This clone was seen a handful of times. CDR3 loop: CASSRGFGQGSKNTEAFF. CDR3 DNA: TGTGCCAGTAGTAGAGGGTTTGGACAGGGGTCCAAGAACACTGAAGCTTTCTTT. The chain recombines TRBV19 with TRBJ1-1; 9 bases line up with TRBD1. The CDR3 covers 18 residues. With 4 bases clipped from V and 1 base from J, the junction kept 13 bases outside the gene matches. Germline-derived CDR1 and CDR2 are LNHDA and SQIVND (reference sequence). Full variable domain (remainder filled in from reference TRBV19 and TRBJ1-1): DGGITQSPKYLFRKEGQNVTLSCEQNLNHDAMYWYRQDPGQGLRLIYYSQIVNDFQKGDIAEGYSVSREKKESFPLTVTSAQKNPTAFYLCASSRGFGQGSKNTEAFFGQGTRLTVV.

This clone was seen only a few times. The CDR3 nucleotides read TGTGCCAGCTCACCGTACCGAGGTGCTAGGTCGGGCTCCTACGAGCAGTACTTC. Translating gives CASSPYRGARSGSYEQYF. The chain uses TRBV18 and TRBJ2-7; D is uncertain. The CDR3 has 18 amino acids. Trimming stripped 3 bases from V and 0 bases from J, with 21 bases between. Germline-derived CDR1 and CDR2 are KGHSH and LQKENI.